The table lists the clone carrying this T cell receptor beta chain with a few counts. Its specificity is not known. Stable Graves' hyperthyroidism denoted no ophthalmopathy progression over 18 months. The CDR3 sequence is 13 residues long. From germline, CDR1 is MNHEY and CDR2 SMNVEV (reference sequence). Trimming cost V 9 bases and J 10 bases, with 21 bases left between them. The data stem from a study of T cells in Graves' hyperthyroidism and ophthalmopathy. Study results and caveats: Blood shared most expanded thyroid clonotypes above 0.001. A 13 V-J model separated ophthalmopathy from stable hyperthyroidism.

TCR beta CDR3 sequences were amplified from RNA transcripts. Carried out on the TCR CDR3, a first-round RT-PCR used the HTBI primer set. From the multiplex PCR reads, TCRdb called clonotypes with MiXCR, one entry per CDR3 protein. Counted here are some 500,000 distinct CDR3 sequences, roughly 14% occurring once; the ten biggest clones make up less than 20%. Sequenced material: blood. V and J are TRBV27 and TRBJ1-1, with a tentative D call TRBD1 (6 bases). This sequence was found in a woman between 18 and 29 years old with Graves' hyperthyroidism. The CDR3 loop is CASSIARGRGAFF. CDR3 bases: TGTGCCAGTAGTATCGCTAGGGGGAGGGGAGCTTTCTTT.